The rows below give T cell receptor beta chains drawn from one sample of a study of neurological immune-mediated disorders. TCRdb called the 5' RACE reads again in MiXCR, with one record for every CDR3 protein. The sample carries 50,000 to 80,000 distinct CDR3 sequences, 3.4% recorded once. The sample comprised PBMCs. The source is a man aged 35-49 years with multiple sclerosis. Each CDR3 is given with its conserved first and last residue. A D gene is named only where the DNA matches it firmly. The listing skips clone size in some rows; elsewhere it reads once, few, many or a size class.

j_call,v_call,clone_size,d_call,cdr3_length,cdr3_aa,cdr3_nt
TRBJ2-2,TRBV15,many,-,16,CATSRDWQLNTGELFF,TGTGCCACCAGCAGAGATTGGCAATTGAACACCGGGGAGCTGTTTTTT
TRBJ2-1,TRBV24-1,many,-,15,CATSDNRGSYNEQFF,TGTGCCACCAGTGATAACCGGGGATCCTACAATGAGCAGTTCTTC
TRBJ1-1,TRBV18,once,-,13,CASYPGPNTEAFF,TGTGCCAGCTACCCGGGGCCGAACACTGAAGCTTTCTTT
TRBJ2-5,TRBV24-1,many,-,13,CATPGHSWETQYF,TGTGCCACCCCGGGCCATTCGTGGGAGACCCAGTACTTC
TRBJ2-3,TRBV7-6,many,TRBD2,16,CASSSERGRPTDTQYF,TGTGCCAGCAGCTCCGAGCGGGGCCGACCCACAGATACGCAGTATTTT
TRBJ1-2,TRBV6-5,few,-,14,CASSYRDVGYGYTF,TGTGCCAGCAGTTACAGGGACGTCGGCTATGGCTACACCTTC
TRBJ2-7,TRBV5-1,once,TRBD2,17,CASSLSPGSGDSYEQYF,TGCGCCAGCAGCTTGAGTCCCGGGAGCGGGGATTCCTACGAGCAGTACTTC
TRBJ2-5,TRBV12-3/TRBV12-4,many,-,14,CASSLAGGEEAQYF,TGTGCCAGCAGTTTAGCGGGGGGTGAAGAGGCCCAGTACTTC
TRBJ2-6,TRBV6-2/TRBV6-3,many,-,15,CASCDTASGANVLTF,TGTGCCAGCTGTGACACAGCCTCTGGGGCCAACGTCCTGACTTTC
TRBJ1-1,TRBV5-1,many,TRBD1,14,CASSFYGGTAEAFF,TGCGCCAGCAGCTTCTATGGTGGGACAGCAGAAGCTTTCTTT
TRBJ1-2,TRBV20-1,many,-,13,CSAKKQGEYGYTF,TGCAGTGCTAAAAAGCAGGGAGAGTATGGCTACACCTTC
TRBJ2-1,TRBV11-2,many,TRBD1,14,CASSPWTGGTEQFF,TGTGCCAGCAGCCCTTGGACAGGCGGAACTGAGCAGTTCTTC
TRBJ1-2,TRBV20-1,many,-,12,CSARLGDYGYTF,TGCAGTGCTAGATTAGGGGACTATGGCTACACCTTC
TRBJ1-3,TRBV19,many,-,13,CACGWNSGNTIYF,TGTGCCTGCGGATGGAACTCTGGAAACACCATATATTTT
TRBJ2-5,TRBV12-3/TRBV12-4,-,-,15,CASSLGYAPRETQYF,TGTGCCAGCAGTTTAGGATACGCCCCTCGAGAGACCCAGTACTTC
TRBJ2-3,TRBV5-1,many,TRBD2,15,CASSLTSGLTDTQYF,TGCGCCAGCAGCTTGACTAGCGGGCTCACAGATACGCAGTATTTT
TRBJ2-3,TRBV20-1,many,TRBD2,16,CSAREGSGRVRDTQYF,TGCAGTGCTAGAGAAGGGAGCGGGAGGGTTCGGGATACGCAGTATTTT
TRBJ2-3,TRBV6-5,many,TRBD1,15,CASSGGTGSTDTQYF,TGTGCCAGCAGTGGCGGGACAGGGTCCACAGATACGCAGTATTTT
TRBJ2-7,TRBV24-1,many,-,16,CATSDPPGPSPYEQYF,TGTGCCACCAGTGATCCCCCGGGTCCCTCACCCTACGAGCAGTACTTC
TRBJ2-7,TRBV20-1,many,-,12,CSARLDSYEQYF,TGCAGTGCTAGGCTCGACAGCTACGAGCAGTACTTC
TRBJ2-7,TRBV29-1,many,-,13,CSVKSQGTYEQYF,TGCAGCGTTAAGTCCCAGGGGACCTACGAGCAGTACTTC
TRBJ2-3,TRBV5-1,many,-,15,CASSFGNRATDTQYF,TGCGCCAGCAGCTTCGGTAATCGGGCCACAGATACGCAGTATTTT
TRBJ2-2,TRBV5-5,many,-,15,CASSLLTRNTGELFF,TGTGCCAGCAGCTTGTTAACACGGAACACCGGGGAGCTGTTTTTT
TRBJ1-2,TRBV2,many,TRBD1,12,CARKGQSDGYTF,TGTGCCAGAAAGGGACAGTCGGACGGCTACACCTTC
TRBJ2-1,TRBV7-3,many,-,16,CASSPARSRTTNEQFF,TGTGCCAGCAGTCCAGCACGCAGCAGGACCACCAATGAGCAGTTCTTC
TRBJ2-7,TRBV20-1,many,TRBD2,16,CSARSGVGPREDEQYF,TGCAGTGCTAGATCCGGAGTGGGACCTCGGGAGGACGAGCAGTACTTC
TRBJ1-3,TRBV9,many,-,16,CASSGGSVSSGNTIYF,TGTGCCAGCAGTGGGGGCAGCGTGAGCTCTGGAAACACCATATATTTT
TRBJ1-5,TRBV6-6,many,TRBD1,15,CASVLDRGFNQPQHF,TGTGCCAGCGTACTGGACAGGGGGTTCAATCAGCCCCAGCATTTT
TRBJ2-3,TRBV12-3/TRBV12-4,many,-,14,CASSKKEFTDTQYF,TGTGCCAGCAGCAAAAAGGAGTTCACAGATACGCAGTATTTT
TRBJ2-7,TRBV7-9,many,TRBD2,16,CASSSLAGGRAYEQYF,TGTGCCAGCAGCTCCCTAGCGGGAGGGAGAGCCTACGAGCAGTACTTC
TRBJ2-1,TRBV24-1,many,TRBD1,16,CATSDFGDRGGNEQFF,TGTGCCACCAGTGATTTTGGGGACAGGGGAGGCAATGAGCAGTTCTTC
TRBJ2-1,TRBV5-1,many,TRBD1,16,CASSLVPGGTYNEQFF,TGCGCCAGCAGCTTGGTTCCAGGGGGAACCTACAATGAGCAGTTCTTC
TRBJ1-1,TRBV11-2,-,-,14,CASRSPTREREAFF,TGTGCCAGCAGGTCCCCGACCAGGGAGCGTGAAGCTTTCTTT
TRBJ2-2,TRBV7-6,many,TRBD2,16,CASSLVAGEDTGELFF,TGTGCCAGCAGCTTAGTGGCGGGAGAGGACACCGGGGAGCTGTTTTTT
TRBJ1-1,TRBV20-1,many,TRBD1,12,CSARAGGTEAFF,TGCAGTGCTAGGGCAGGGGGCACTGAAGCTTTCTTT
TRBJ2-7,TRBV6-6,many,TRBD2,15,CASSPRGAGVYEQYF,TGTGCCAGCAGTCCCCGAGGAGCGGGAGTCTACGAGCAGTACTTC
TRBJ1-3,TRBV20-1,many,TRBD1,14,CSAKGQASGNTIYF,TGCAGTGCTAAGGGACAGGCCTCTGGAAACACCATATATTTT
TRBJ2-7,TRBV30,many,TRBD1,14,CAWSEGTGDYEQYF,TGTGCCTGGAGCGAAGGGACAGGGGACTACGAGCAGTACTTC
TRBJ1-1,TRBV21-1,many,-,14,CASSPLQGNTEAFF,TGTGCCAGCAGCCCTCTACAGGGGAACACTGAAGCTTTCTTT
TRBJ1-6,TRBV28,many,-,13,CASTEGVNSPLHF,TGTGCCAGCACGGAGGGGGTAAATTCACCCCTCCACTTT
TRBJ2-1,TRBV6-6,many,TRBD2,15,CASSYSSSGGYEQFF,TGTGCCAGCAGTTACAGCTCTAGCGGGGGATATGAGCAGTTCTTC